These 9 T cell receptor beta chains originate from one sample sequenced in a study of shared clonotypes between healthy human individuals. Libraries were prepared by immunoSEQ multiplex PCR; TCRdb keeps only in-frame clonotypes and omits some of them. The table has millions of clones, approximately 95% seen once. Sequencing was carried out using naive CD4+ T cells from PBMCs. The subset here: CD45RA+ positively selected. The receptors originated from a man in his late teens or twenties in good health. Some clones in this sample may be carry-over from other donors' samples.

The genes are TRBV29-1 and TRBJ2-3; D is unresolved. The CDR3 consists of 11 residues. Trimming pared 5 bases from V and 8 bases from J, leaving 11 bases between. CDR1 and CDR2 (germline): SQVTM, ANQGSEA. The CDR3 coding sequence is TGCAGCGTTTCCGACTTACTTACGCAGTATTTT. Protein product: CSVSDLLTQYF.

The chain links TRBV10-3 to TRBJ2-4; D gene unclear. CDR1 and CDR2 (germline): ENHRY, SYGVKD. The CDR3 covers 14 residues. With 3 bases removed from V and 0 bases from J, the gap between germline ends came to 6 bases. The CDR3 protein is CAISDDVAKNIQYF. CDR3 nucleotides: TGTGCCATCAGTGACGACGTAGCCAAAAACATTCAGTACTTC.

This chain joins TRBV19 and TRBJ2-2, with 9 nucleotides matching TRBD1. Germline V gives CDR1 LNHDA, CDR2 SQIVND (reference sequence). The CDR3 consists of 16 residues. V gave up 6 bases and J gave up 3 bases; unmatched junction bases: 8. The CDR3 DNA sequence: TGTGCCAGTAGCAATCCGGGACAGGGTCACACCGGGGAGCTGTTTTTT. It yields the protein CASSNPGQGHTGELFF.

The rearrangement joins TRBV7-2 to TRBJ1-1, with TRBD1 matching over 8 bases. In germline, CDR1 is SGHTA, CDR2 FQGNSA. The CDR3 totals 15 residues. V shed 6 bases, J shed 4 bases, and the junction held 10 bases outside the gene matches. Here the CDR3 reads CASSPSSRGRTEAFF. The CDR3 DNA reads TGTGCCAGCAGTCCTTCGAGCAGGGGGCGCACTGAAGCTTTCTTT.

The chain is built from TRBV6-1 and TRBJ1-5; D may be TRBD1 (6 bases). The V end was cut by 7 bases, the J end by 11 bases, with 18 bases between. CDR3 length: 13 residues. CDR1 and CDR2 from the germline V gene are MNHNS and SASEGT. The CDR3 is CASIFDRYGAQHF. CDR3 nucleotides: TGTGCCAGCATTTTTGACAGGTATGGAGCCCAGCATTTT.

The rearrangement joins TRBV7-9 to TRBJ1-2; TRBD1 agrees at 7 bases. V was clipped by 0 bases and J by 6 bases; unmatched bases: 4. The germline V gene has CDR1 SEHNR and CDR2 FQNEAQ (reference sequence). The CDR3 is 14 residues long. CDR3 region: CASSLADRSDGYTF. For the CDR3, the DNA is TGTGCCAGCAGCTTAGCGGACAGGTCAGATGGCTACACCTTC.

This chain uses TRBV9 with TRBJ2-5; 7 nucleotides match TRBD2. The CDR3 is 14 residues long. CDR1 is SGDLS, CDR2 YYNGEE, per germline. With V trimmed by 4 bases and J by 2 bases, 5 bases remained unmatched. The CDR3 DNA sequence: TGTGCCAGCAGCCCTACTAGCGTGCAAGAGACCCAGTACTTC. Translated, it gives CASSPTSVQETQYF.

The V call is TRBV14, the J call TRBJ2-3, with a possible D match to TRBD2 (5 bases). Germline values: CDR1 SGHDN, CDR2 FVKESK. Trimming left V 4 bases short and J 6 bases short, with 17 bases between. CDR3 length: 15 amino acids. In nucleotides, the CDR3 is TGTGCCAGCAGCCGCGGACTGGGCAGGTCGGATACGCAGTATTTT. Amino acids: CASSRGLGRSDTQYF.

The chain employs TRBV25-1 and TRBJ2-4; either TRBD1 or TRBD2 may fit D (5 bases each). CDR1 and CDR2 from the germline V gene are MGHDK and SYGVNS. The CDR3 runs 15 residues. Trimming took 2 bases from V and 1 from J, leaving 9 bases between them. CDR3 DNA sequence: TGTGCCAGCAGTGAACCGGGACCTGCCAAAAACATTCAGTACTTC. Protein sequence: CASSEPGPAKNIQYF.